Following are 4 T cell receptor beta chains from one sample sequenced in a study of blood T cells in healthy people across ages. The authors ran a second PCR of roughly 6 to 12 cycles using a sample-barcoded 5' primer and a J-beta primer mix. TCRdb reanalysed the 5' RACE reads using MiXCR and keeps one entry per CDR3 protein. The repertoire holds some 900,000 distinct CDR3 sequences, with around 30% as singletons. Sequences were obtained from blood. These receptors were taken from a woman at least 80 years old in good health.

For the CDR3, the DNA is TGTGCCACCAGTGATGCAGGCGTACGGAATGAGCAGTACTTC. The encoded protein is CATSDAGVRNEQYF. This chain links TRBV24-1 with TRBJ2-7; D not certain. CDR1 is KGHDR and CDR2 is SFDVKD in the germline V gene. Trimming shortened V by 3 bases and J by 7 bases, and 15 bases separated the two germline ends. This CDR3 is built from 14 residues.

This chain links TRBV7-8 with TRBJ2-3, with a weak D call TRBD1 (6 bases). V shed 4 bases and J shed 0 bases, with 14 bases lying between them. CDR1 SGHVS and CDR2 FQNEAQ come from the germline V gene. This CDR3 is 16 amino acids long. CDR3 nucleotide sequence: TGTGCCAGCAGCTGGTGGGGGCGGAGTAGCACAGATACGCAGTATTTT. It is translated as CASSWWGRSSTDTQYF.

This clonotype was found many times. The chain joins TRBV6-5 to TRBJ2-1, with 8 bases aligning to TRBD2. Trimming cost V 6 bases and J 4 bases; bases outside gene matches: 11. Germline CDR1 and CDR2: MNHEY and SVGAGI. The CDR3 totals 16 residues. The CDR3 spells CASRGLAGGAYNEQFF. DNA of the CDR3: TGTGCCAGCAGAGGCCTTGCGGGGGGAGCGTACAATGAGCAGTTCTTC.

V gene TRBV20-1 combines with J gene TRBJ2-2; 9 bases match TRBD2. Losses at the gene ends were 0 bases for V and 2 bases for J; bases not matched to a gene: 4. Germline V gene lookup returns CDR1 DFQATT and CDR2 SNEGSKA (reference sequence). This CDR3 is 16 amino acids long. The CDR3 loop is CSARDLRGGNTGELFF. The CDR3, as DNA: TGCAGTGCTAGAGATTTGCGGGGGGGAAACACCGGGGAGCTGTTTTTT.